This paragraph covers one T cell receptor beta chain sequence. The entry originates in a study of technical replicates of blood from a few donors. TCRdb keeps only in-frame clones here, not all; method: immunoSEQ multiplex PCR. Of some 70,000 clones in the sample, approximately 90% are singletons; the top ten hold roughly 4.3%. Germline V gene sequence: CDR1 ENHRY, CDR2 SYGVKD. The length of the CDR3 is 14 residues. V gave up 6 bases and J gave up 3 bases, with 14 bases separating them. This chain connects TRBV10-3 to TRBJ2-5, with a weak D call TRBD1 (6 bases). The sample comprised PBMCs. The TCR comes from a human donor in good health. Some clones in this sample may be carry-over from other donors' samples. The CDR3 is CAIRQTGLEETQYF. As DNA, the CDR3 is TGTGCCATCAGGCAAACAGGGTTGGAAGAGACCCAGTACTTC.